The clone carrying this T cell receptor beta chain was detected a few times. The antigen remains undetermined. The entry originates in a study of T-cell memory formation after mild COVID-19. Overall study findings and caveats: Day 37-peaking second-wave clones had unconfirmed SARS-CoV-2 specificity. Some responding clones appeared in pre-infection memory, suggesting cross-reactive memory joined. Later expanders leaned toward CD4+, whereas clones contracting from day 15 to 85 were balanced CD4/CD8.

The authors produced TCR alpha and TCR beta cDNA libraries with sample barcodes and UMIs by 5'RACE using constant-segment primers. TCRdb reprocessed the 5' RACE reads via MiXCR and lists one record per CDR3 protein. The data contain roughly 320,000 distinct CDR3 sequences, 25% to 30% of them seen just once; the ten biggest clones take up roughly 14%. Material for sequencing was PBMCs or a T cell subset sorted from them (not recorded which). This sequence originates from an adult woman who had mild COVID-19 (a few samples of this study predate the infection). Cell type and time point are not known.

The CDR3 reads CASSAGATEETQYF. CDR3 bases: TGTGCCAGCTCAGCGGGGGCGACGGAAGAGACCCAGTACTTC. The chain joins TRBV18 to TRBJ2-5; TRBD2 might be the D (7 bases). The CDR3 is 14 amino acids. Germline CDR1 and CDR2: KGHSH and LQKENI. Trimming removed 5 bases at V and 3 bases at J, with 13 bases between. Drawing the rest from reference TRBV18 and TRBJ2-5, the complete variable domain is NAGVMQNPRHLVRRRGQEARLRCSPMKGHSHVYWYRQLPEEGLKFMVYLQKENIIDESGMPKERFSAEFPKEGPSILRIQQVVRGDSAAYFCASSAGATEETQYFGPGTRLLVL.